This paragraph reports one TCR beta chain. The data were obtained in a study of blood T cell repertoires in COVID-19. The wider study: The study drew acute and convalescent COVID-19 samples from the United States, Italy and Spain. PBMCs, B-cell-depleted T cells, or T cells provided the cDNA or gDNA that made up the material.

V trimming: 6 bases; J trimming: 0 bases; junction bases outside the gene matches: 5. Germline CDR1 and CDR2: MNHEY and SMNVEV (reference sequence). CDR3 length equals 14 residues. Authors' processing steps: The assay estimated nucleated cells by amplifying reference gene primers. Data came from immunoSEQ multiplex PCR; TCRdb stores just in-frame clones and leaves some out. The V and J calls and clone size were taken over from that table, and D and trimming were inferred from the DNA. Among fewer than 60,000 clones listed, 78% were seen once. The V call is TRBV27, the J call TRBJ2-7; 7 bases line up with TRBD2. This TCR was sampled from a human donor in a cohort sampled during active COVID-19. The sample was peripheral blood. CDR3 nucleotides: TGTGCCAGCAGAAGGCTAGCGGACTCCTACGAGCAGTACTTC. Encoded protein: CASRRLADSYEQYF.